This TCR beta chain is drawn from a study of blood T cell repertoires in COVID-19. For the study at large: The analysed material was cDNA or gDNA that came from T cells, B-cell-depleted T cells, or PBMCs.

Per the study methods: Using reference gene primer amplification, nucleated cell counts were estimated. TCRdb's table, derived via immunoSEQ multiplex PCR, lists solely in-frame clones and lacks some. V and J calls and clone size are those listed in that table; D and trimming were worked out from the DNA. Of about 140,000 clones in the sample, around nine tenths were seen once. CDR3 size: 15 residues. This TCR came from a human donor in a cohort sampled during active COVID-19. The sequenced sample was peripheral blood. The chain couples TRBV12-1 to TRBJ2-2; the D segment call TRBD2 is taken from the table without a DNA check. TRBV12-1 has pseudogene status. CDR3 bases: TGTGCCAGCAGCTTTTGGACTAGCGGGAGCTACCGGGGGTCCTTT. Translation gives CASSFWTSGSYRGSF.